These 14 T cell receptor beta chains were all obtained from the same sample, sequenced in a study of glioma-infiltrating T cells. The iRepertoire nested amplicon-rescue multiplex PCR amplified TCR alpha and beta CDR3s from RNA. TCRdb re-derived calls from the multiplex PCR reads in MiXCR, one entry per CDR3 protein. The sample contains some 150,000 distinct CDR3 sequences, roughly two fifths of which appear only once. The sequenced material came from glioma tissue, nonneoplastic brain tissue, or PBMCs (not recorded which). These receptors all come from a human donor with low-grade glioma or glioblastoma, undergoing nonglioma brain surgery, or in good health (not recorded which).

V and J are TRBV4-2 and TRBJ2-2; the D gene is possibly TRBD2 (5 bases). Deletions cut 5 bases from V and 3 bases from J, with 13 bases between. The CDR3 contains 15 residues. Per the germline V gene, CDR1 is LGHNA and CDR2 is YNFKEQ. CDR3 sequence: CASSLAGKHTGELFF. DNA for the CDR3: TGTGCCAGCAGCTTGGCCGGGAAACACACCGGGGAGCTGTTTTTT.

The rearrangement links TRBV28 to TRBJ2-3; tentatively, D is TRBD2 (6 bases). Germline CDR1 reads MDHEN; CDR2 reads SYDVKM. The CDR3 totals 15 residues. Trimming left V 3 bases short and J 1 base short, with 11 bases between. The CDR3 DNA sequence: TGTGCCAGCAGTTTTCCGGGAGAGGGCACAGATACGCAGTATTTT. Residues: CASSFPGEGTDTQYF.

In this sample, this clonotype turned up a few times. The chain uses TRBV15 and TRBJ2-2; D is uncertain. CDR3 size: 15 residues. The V and J ends lost 1 base and 1 base respectively, with 7 bases between them. The germline V gene has CDR1 LNHNV and CDR2 YYDKDF (reference sequence). In nucleotides, the CDR3 is TGTGCCACCAGCAGAGGTCTCAGGAACACCGGGGAGCTGTTTTTT. Translating it yields CATSRGLRNTGELFF. Using reference TRBV15 and TRBJ2-2 for the parts outside the CDR3, the full variable domain is DAMVIQNPRYQVTQFGKPVTLSCSQTLNHNVMYWYQQKSSQAPKLLFHYYDKDFNNEADTPDNFQSRRPNTSFCFLDIRSPGLGDTAMYLCATSRGLRNTGELFFGEGSRLTVL.

The chain has TRBV15 and TRBJ1-1, with D unclear. V lost 3 bases, J lost 5 bases, and 10 bases lay in between. Germline-derived CDR1 and CDR2 are LNHNV and YYDKDF (reference sequence). CDR3 size: 13 residues. CDR3: CATSRMGFTEAFF. The CDR3 nucleotides read TGTGCCACCAGCAGGATGGGGTTTACTGAAGCTTTCTTT.

A few counts support this clonotype. The chain links TRBV27 to TRBJ2-6; D gene ambiguous. V was clipped by 6 bases and J by 0 bases, with 6 bases between them. The CDR3 is 14 residues long. Germline CDR1 is MNHEY and CDR2 is SMNVEV (reference sequence). CDR3 sequence (DNA): TGTGCCAGCAGGGGCACCTCTGGGGCCAACGTCCTGACTTTC. This encodes CASRGTSGANVLTF. Using reference TRBV27 and TRBJ2-6 for the parts outside the CDR3, the full variable domain is EAQVTQNPRYLITVTGKKLTVTCSQNMNHEYMSWYRQDPGLGLRQIYYSMNVEVTDKGDVPEGYKVSRKEKRNFPLILESPSPNQTSLYFCASRGTSGANVLTFGAGSRLTVL.

V and J are TRBV6-1 and TRBJ1-1, with TRBD1 matching over 8 bases. The V gene end was trimmed by 5 bases and the J gene end by 3 bases; junction bases not matched to a gene: 8. Per germline, CDR1 MNHNS and CDR2 SASEGT. The CDR3 is 15 residues long. CDR3 bases: TGTGCCAGCAGTCAATGGACAGGGAGGGACACTGAAGCTTTCTTT. It yields the protein CASSQWTGRDTEAFF.

This clonotype was observed many times. The V gene is TRBV4-3, the J gene TRBJ2-1, with no clear D. This CDR3 region has 13 residues. V was cut by 0 bases and J by 9 bases, with 9 bases left in between. CDR1 and CDR2 (germline): LGHNA, YSLEER. The CDR3 nucleotides are TGCGCCAGCAGCCAAGAAGGGTGGAGTGAGCAGTTCTTC. Amino acids: CASSQEGWSEQFF.

This clonotype came up a few times. The rearrangement joins TRBV12-3 or TRBV12-4 to TRBJ1-2; D is ambiguous. This CDR3 is 12 amino acids long. Trimming took 10 bases from V and 3 from J, leaving 12 bases between them. CDR3 protein: CAIEGRHYGYTF. The CDR3 DNA reads TGTGCCATCGAAGGACGGCACTATGGCTACACCTTC.

This clonotype was detected only a few times. The chain carries TRBV7-2 and TRBJ2-1, with D hard to call. The germline V and J ends were trimmed by 0 bases and 5 bases, with 8 bases remaining between them. CDR1 and CDR2 (germline): SGHTA, FQGNSA. CDR3 length equals 14 residues. In nucleotides, the CDR3 is TGTGCCAGCAGCTTAGCGCGTTGGGACAATGAGCAGTTCTTC. Translated, it gives CASSLARWDNEQFF.

The chain employs TRBV15 and TRBJ2-5; either TRBD1 or TRBD2 may fit D (5 bases each). Trimming shortened V by 0 bases and J by 3 bases, and 8 bases separated the two germline ends. This CDR3 spans 14 amino acids. The germline V gene has CDR1 LNHNV and CDR2 YYDKDF (reference sequence). CDR3 nucleotide sequence: TGTGCCACCAGCAGAGATGGGGGAAAAGAGACCCAGTACTTC. It is translated as CATSRDGGKETQYF. The entire variable domain, with the rest obtained from reference TRBV15 and TRBJ2-5, is as follows: DAMVIQNPRYQVTQFGKPVTLSCSQTLNHNVMYWYQQKSSQAPKLLFHYYDKDFNNEADTPDNFQSRRPNTSFCFLDIRSPGLGDTAMYLCATSRDGGKETQYFGPGTRLLVL.

This clonotype was found many times. The chain uses TRBV11-2 and TRBJ2-5, with 7 bases identical to TRBD1. This CDR3 is 16 amino acids long. Trimming took 5 bases from V and 1 from J; bases not matched to a gene: 10. In germline, CDR1 is SGHAT, CDR2 FQNNGV. CDR3 sequence (DNA): TGTGCCAGCAGCCTACTCGCCGGGACAGCCCAAGAGACCCAGTACTTC. It encodes CASSLLAGTAQETQYF.

This chain links TRBV29-1 with TRBJ1-1; 7 bases match TRBD1. The junction had 8 bases not matched to a gene; V was cut back by 5 bases and J by 5 bases. Germline assignment: CDR1 SQVTM and CDR2 ANQGSEA. CDR3 length: 13 residues. CDR3 coding DNA: TGCAGCGTTCTACAGGGGCAAGGAACTGAAGCTTTCTTT. Its translation is CSVLQGQGTEAFF.

This clonotype was observed a few times. The chain recombines TRBV12-3 or TRBV12-4 with TRBJ1-5; D not certain. Trimming took off 1 base at V and 7 bases at J, with 2 bases between the two ends. CDR3 length equals 11 residues. As DNA, the CDR3 is TGTGCCAGCAGTTTAGGACAGCCCCAGCATTTT. Residues: CASSLGQPQHF.

The CDR3 sequence is CASSSLNNEQFF. CDR3 bases: TGCGCCAGCAGCTCACTAAACAATGAGCAGTTCTTC. The chain uses TRBV5-1 and TRBJ2-1; the D is unclear. The CDR3 is 12 amino acids. Germline V CDR1 and CDR2: SGHRS, YFSETQ. V lost 3 bases and J lost 5, with 6 bases in between.